The entry below describes one TCR beta chain. This entry comes from a study of glioma-infiltrating T cells after dendritic cell vaccination. Time point of the sample: after dendritic cell vaccination, including at tumor progression/relapse. The PCR used 60 V beta and 13 J beta primers. TCRdb keeps only in-frame clones here, not all; method: immunoSEQ multiplex PCR. The data hold tens of thousands of clones, with roughly four fifths observed a single time. This TCR came from a human donor with glioblastoma. Sequenced here: blood, sampled after dendritic cell vaccination.

CDR3 protein: CASSFGGGGSTDTQYF. CDR3 nucleotides: TGTGCCAGCAGCTTTGGAGGCGGCGGTTCCACAGATACGCAGTATTTT. V usage is TRBV5-8 and J usage is TRBJ2-3; TRBD2 is a possible D gene (5 bases). CDR1 and CDR2 from the germline V gene are SGHTS and YDEGEE. The ends were cut back, 2 bases at V and 2 bases at J, with 15 bases in the middle. CDR3 length: 16 amino acids.